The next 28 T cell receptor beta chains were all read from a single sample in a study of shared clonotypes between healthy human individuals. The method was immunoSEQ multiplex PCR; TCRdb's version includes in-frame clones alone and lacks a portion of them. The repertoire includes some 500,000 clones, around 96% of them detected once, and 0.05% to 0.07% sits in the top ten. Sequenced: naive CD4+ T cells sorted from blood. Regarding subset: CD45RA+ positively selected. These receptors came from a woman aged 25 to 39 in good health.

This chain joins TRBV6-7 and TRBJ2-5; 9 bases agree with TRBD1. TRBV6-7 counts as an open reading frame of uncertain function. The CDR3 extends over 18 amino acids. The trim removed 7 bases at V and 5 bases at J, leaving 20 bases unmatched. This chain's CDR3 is CASIVIRDREPSQETQYF. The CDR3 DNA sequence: TGTGCCAGCATCGTAATCCGGGACAGGGAACCCTCCCAGGAGACCCAGTACTTC.

The CDR3 sequence: CASSTRTGSYGYTF. The CDR3 DNA reads TGTGCCAGCAGTACCCGGACAGGATCCTATGGCTACACCTTC. This chain uses TRBV27 with TRBJ1-2; 7 bases align to TRBD1. From germline, CDR1 is MNHEY and CDR2 SMNVEV (reference sequence). With V trimmed by 5 bases and J by 4 bases, 7 bases remained unmatched. The CDR3 totals 14 residues.

CDR3 coding DNA: TGTGCCAGCAGCTTTCGGGGAAACGAGCAGTACTTC. It encodes CASSFRGNEQYF. V usage is TRBV7-9 and J usage is TRBJ2-7, with D tentatively TRBD2 (5 bases). Per the germline V gene, CDR1 is SEHNR and CDR2 is FQNEAQ (reference sequence). The CDR3 is 12 residues long. V was shortened by 3 bases and J by 5 bases, with 8 bases between the two germline ends.

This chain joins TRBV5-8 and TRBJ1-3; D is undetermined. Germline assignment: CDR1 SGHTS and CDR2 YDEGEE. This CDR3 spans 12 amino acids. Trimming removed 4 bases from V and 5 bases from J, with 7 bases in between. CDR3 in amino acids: CASSPYRNTIYF. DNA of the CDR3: TGTGCCAGCAGCCCGTATAGAAACACCATATATTTT.

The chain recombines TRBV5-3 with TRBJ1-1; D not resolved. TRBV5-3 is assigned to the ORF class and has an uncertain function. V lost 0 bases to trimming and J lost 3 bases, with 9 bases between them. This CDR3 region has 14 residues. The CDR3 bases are TGTGCCAGAAGCTTGGGGAACGGGGACACTGAAGCTTTCTTT. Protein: CARSLGNGDTEAFF.

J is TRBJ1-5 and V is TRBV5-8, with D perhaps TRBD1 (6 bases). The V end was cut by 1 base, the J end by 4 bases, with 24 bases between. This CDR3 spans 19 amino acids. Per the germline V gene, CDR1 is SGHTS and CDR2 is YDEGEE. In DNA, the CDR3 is TGTGCCAGCAGCTTGTTTTTGCTGACCGCAACAGGGCTAAATCAGCCCCAGCATTTT. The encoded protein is CASSLFLLTATGLNQPQHF.

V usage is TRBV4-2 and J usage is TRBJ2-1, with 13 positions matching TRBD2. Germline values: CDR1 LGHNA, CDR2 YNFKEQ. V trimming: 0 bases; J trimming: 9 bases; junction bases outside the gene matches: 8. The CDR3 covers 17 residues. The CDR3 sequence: CASSQDRGLAGVSEQFF. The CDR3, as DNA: TGTGCCAGCAGCCAAGATCGCGGACTAGCGGGAGTTTCTGAGCAGTTCTTC.

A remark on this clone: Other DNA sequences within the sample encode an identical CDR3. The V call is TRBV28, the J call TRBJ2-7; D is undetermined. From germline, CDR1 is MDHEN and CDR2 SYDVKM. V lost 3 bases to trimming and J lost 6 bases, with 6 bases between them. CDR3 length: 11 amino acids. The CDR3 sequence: CASSLRSEQYF. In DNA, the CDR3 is TGTGCCAGCAGTTTGCGGAGCGAGCAGTACTTC.

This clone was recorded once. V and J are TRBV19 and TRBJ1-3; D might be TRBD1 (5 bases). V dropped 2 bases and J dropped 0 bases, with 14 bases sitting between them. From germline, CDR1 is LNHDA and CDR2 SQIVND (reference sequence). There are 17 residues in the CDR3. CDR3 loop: CASSIRADTTSGNTIYF. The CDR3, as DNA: TGTGCCAGTAGTATACGAGCGGACACCACCTCTGGAAACACCATATATTTT.

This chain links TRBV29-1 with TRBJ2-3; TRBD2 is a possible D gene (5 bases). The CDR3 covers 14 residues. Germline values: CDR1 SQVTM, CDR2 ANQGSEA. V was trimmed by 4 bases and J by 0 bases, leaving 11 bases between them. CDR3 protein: CSVGRSSSTDTQYF. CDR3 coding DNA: TGCAGCGTTGGTAGGTCTAGCAGCACAGATACGCAGTATTTT.

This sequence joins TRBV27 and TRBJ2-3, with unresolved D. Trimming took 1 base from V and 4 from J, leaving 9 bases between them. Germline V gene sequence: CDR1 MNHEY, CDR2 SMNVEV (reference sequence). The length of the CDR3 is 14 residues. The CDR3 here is CASSLYGQADTQYF. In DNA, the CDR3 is TGTGCCAGCAGTTTATATGGTCAAGCAGATACGCAGTATTTT.

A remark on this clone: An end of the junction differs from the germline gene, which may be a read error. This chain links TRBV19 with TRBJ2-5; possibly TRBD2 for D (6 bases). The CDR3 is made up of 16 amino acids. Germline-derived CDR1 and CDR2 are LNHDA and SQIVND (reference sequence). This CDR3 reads CASTIGAGGGPGTQYF. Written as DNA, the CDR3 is TGTGCCAGTACTATAGGAGCTGGGGGAGGTCCCGGGACCCAGTACTTC. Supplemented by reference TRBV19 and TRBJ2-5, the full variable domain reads DGGITQSPKYLFRKEGQNVTLSCEQNLNHDAMYWYRQDPGQGLRLIYYSQIVNDFQKGDIAEGYSVSREKKESFPLTVTSAQKNPTAFYLCASTIGAGGGPGTQYFGPGTRLLVL.

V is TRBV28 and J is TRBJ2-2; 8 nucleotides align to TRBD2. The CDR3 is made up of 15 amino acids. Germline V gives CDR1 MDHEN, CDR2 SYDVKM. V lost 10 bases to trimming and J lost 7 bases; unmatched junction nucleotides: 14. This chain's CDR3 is CATRKGVAGFGELFF. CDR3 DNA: TGTGCCACGCGGAAGGGGGTAGCGGGATTCGGGGAGCTGTTTTTT.

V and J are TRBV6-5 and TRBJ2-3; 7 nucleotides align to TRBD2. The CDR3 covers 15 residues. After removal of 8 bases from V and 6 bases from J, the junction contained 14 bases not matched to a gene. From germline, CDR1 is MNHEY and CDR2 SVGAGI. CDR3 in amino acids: CASGGLVNGHDTQYF. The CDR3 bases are TGTGCCAGCGGAGGACTAGTGAATGGGCATGATACGCAGTATTTT.

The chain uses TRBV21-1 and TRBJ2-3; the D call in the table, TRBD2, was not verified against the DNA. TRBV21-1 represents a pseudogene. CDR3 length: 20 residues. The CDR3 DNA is TGTGCCAGCGTTCTACCGGGACTAGCGGGTCGTAACAACCTCACAGATACGCAGTATTTT. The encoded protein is CASVLPGLAGRNNLTDTQYF.

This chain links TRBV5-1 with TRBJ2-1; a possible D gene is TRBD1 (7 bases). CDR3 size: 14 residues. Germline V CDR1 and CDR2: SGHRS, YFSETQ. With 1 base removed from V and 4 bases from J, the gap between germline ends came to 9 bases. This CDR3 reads CASSLPGGYNEQFF. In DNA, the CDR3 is TGCGCCAGCAGCTTGCCAGGGGGGTACAATGAGCAGTTCTTC.

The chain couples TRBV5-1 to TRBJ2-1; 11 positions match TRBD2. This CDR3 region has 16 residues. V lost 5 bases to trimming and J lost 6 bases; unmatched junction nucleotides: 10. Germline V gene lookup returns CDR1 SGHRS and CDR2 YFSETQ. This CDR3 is CASSATSGTGLNEQFF. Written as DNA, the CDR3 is TGCGCCAGCAGTGCGACTAGCGGGACAGGGCTCAATGAGCAGTTCTTC.

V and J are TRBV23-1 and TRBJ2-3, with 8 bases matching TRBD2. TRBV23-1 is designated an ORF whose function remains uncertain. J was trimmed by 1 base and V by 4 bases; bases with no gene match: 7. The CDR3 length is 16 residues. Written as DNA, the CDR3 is TGCGCCAGCAGTCCATGGCCGGGACTAGGCACAGATACGCAGTATTTT. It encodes CASSPWPGLGTDTQYF.

CDR3 nucleotides: TGTGCCAGCAGCTCTCCACCATCAGATACGCAGTATTTT. As protein: CASSSPPSDTQYF. This chain joins TRBV5-5 and TRBJ2-3, with D unclear. CDR1 and CDR2 (germline): SGHKS, YYEKEE (reference sequence). The CDR3 spans 13 residues. V was shortened by 3 bases and J by 4 bases, with 9 bases between the two germline ends. Drawing the rest from reference TRBV5-5 and TRBJ2-3, the complete variable domain is DAGVTQSPTHLIKTRGQQVTLRCSPISGHKSVSWYQQVLGQGPQFIFQYYEKEERGRGNFPDRFSARQFPNYSSELNVNALLLGDSALYLCASSSPPSDTQYFGPGTRLTVL.

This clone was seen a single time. CDR3 nucleotide sequence: TGCGCCAGCAGGGAAGGTCTGAGAAACACCATATATTTT. Amino acid sequence: CASREGLRNTIYF. The chain employs TRBV5-1 and TRBJ1-3; no clear D. Germline CDR1 SGHRS, CDR2 YFSETQ. This CDR3 contains 13 residues. Between the trimmed V and J ends, which lost 5 bases and 5 bases, there was a span of 11 bases.

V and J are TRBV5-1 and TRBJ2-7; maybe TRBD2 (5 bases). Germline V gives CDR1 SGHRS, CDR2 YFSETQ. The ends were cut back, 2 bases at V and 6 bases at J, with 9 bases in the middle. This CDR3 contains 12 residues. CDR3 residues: CASSLDEGEQYF. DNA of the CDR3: TGCGCCAGCAGCTTAGATGAGGGCGAGCAGTACTTC.

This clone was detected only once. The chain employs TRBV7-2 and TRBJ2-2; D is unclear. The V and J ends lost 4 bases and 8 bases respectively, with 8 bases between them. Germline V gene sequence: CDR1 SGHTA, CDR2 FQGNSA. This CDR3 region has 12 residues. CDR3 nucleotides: TGTGCCAGCAGCTCGGTGTTGGGGGAGCTGTTTTTT. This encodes CASSSVLGELFF.

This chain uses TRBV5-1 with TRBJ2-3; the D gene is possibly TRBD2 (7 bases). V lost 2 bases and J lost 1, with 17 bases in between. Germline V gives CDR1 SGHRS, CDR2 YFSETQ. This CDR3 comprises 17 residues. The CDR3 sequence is CASSLQWRGLGTDTQYF. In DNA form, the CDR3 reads TGCGCCAGCAGCTTACAATGGCGGGGGCTGGGCACAGATACGCAGTATTTT.

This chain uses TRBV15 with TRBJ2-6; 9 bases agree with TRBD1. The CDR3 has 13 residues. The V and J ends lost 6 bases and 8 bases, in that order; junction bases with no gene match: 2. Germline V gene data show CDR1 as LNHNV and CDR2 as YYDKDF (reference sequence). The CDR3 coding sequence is TGTGCCACCAGAGGACAGGGGACCAACGTCCTGACTTTC. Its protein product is CATRGQGTNVLTF.

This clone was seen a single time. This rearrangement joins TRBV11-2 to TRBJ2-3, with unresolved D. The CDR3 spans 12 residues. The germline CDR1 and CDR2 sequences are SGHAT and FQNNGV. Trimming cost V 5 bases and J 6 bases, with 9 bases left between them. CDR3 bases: TGTGCCAGCAGCCCCGTCGGGGATACGCAGTATTTT. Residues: CASSPVGDTQYF.

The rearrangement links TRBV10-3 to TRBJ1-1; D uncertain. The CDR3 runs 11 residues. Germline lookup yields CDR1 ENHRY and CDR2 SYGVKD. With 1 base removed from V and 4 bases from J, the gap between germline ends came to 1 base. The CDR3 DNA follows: TGTGCCATCAGTGAGTTCACTGAAGCTTTCTTT. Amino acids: CAISEFTEAFF.

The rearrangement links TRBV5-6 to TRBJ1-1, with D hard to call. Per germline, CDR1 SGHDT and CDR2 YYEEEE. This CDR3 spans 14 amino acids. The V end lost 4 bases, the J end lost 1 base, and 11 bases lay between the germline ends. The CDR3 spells CASSDPTQNTEAFF. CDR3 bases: TGTGCCAGCAGCGACCCAACACAGAACACTGAAGCTTTCTTT.

The CDR3 region has the DNA TGTGCCAGCAGCCTGGGACAGGGTAGGGCTTTCTTT. Protein sequence: CASSLGQGRAFF. The rearrangement joins TRBV5-6 to TRBJ1-1, with 9 bases that match TRBD1. V lost 4 bases and J lost 11; bases outside the gene matches: 6. The CDR3 sequence is 12 residues long. Per the germline V gene, CDR1 is SGHDT and CDR2 is YYEEEE.